These 5 T cell receptor beta chains came from one sample sequenced in a study of CD8+ T cells in alopecia areata. Documented treatment: oral pan-JAK inhibitor, 5-10 mg twice daily. RNA, once extracted, was reverse transcribed into cDNA for use as the sequencing template. Profiling relied on immunoSEQ multiplex PCR, and the TCRdb table lists in-frame clones only, not all of them. The profile covers 150,000 to 250,000 clones, with roughly three fifths appearing a single time and around 3.2% taken by the ten largest. The sample here was CD4+ T cells sorted from blood, taken at week 4, from a patient treated with tofacitinib. Source of these receptors: a human donor with alopecia areata.

The chain joins TRBV7-8 to TRBJ2-5, with no clear D. Trimming took 2 bases from V and 1 from J, leaving 17 bases between them. CDR1 is SGHVS, CDR2 FQNEAQ, per germline. The length of the CDR3 is 17 residues. CDR3 region: CASSLQRVYQIQETQYF. The CDR3 region has the DNA TGTGCCAGCAGCTTACAACGGGTATATCAAATCCAAGAGACCCAGTACTTC.

This clone has a single count. The chain is built from TRBV5-6 and TRBJ2-5; tentative D call: TRBD2 (6 bases). Between the trimmed V and J ends, which lost 2 bases and 0 bases, there was a span of 17 bases. Germline CDR1 is SGHDT and CDR2 is YYEEEE. This CDR3 contains 17 residues. CDR3 amino acids: CASSFRQRRDYQETQYF. In DNA form, the CDR3 reads TGTGCCAGCAGCTTTAGACAGCGCAGGGACTACCAAGAGACCCAGTACTTC.

This clone showed up just a few times. This chain uses TRBV29-1 with TRBJ1-1; D is perhaps TRBD1 (6 bases). CDR3 length: 14 residues. CDR1 and CDR2 from the germline V gene are SQVTM and ANQGSEA. Trimming took off 3 bases at V and 2 bases at J, with 13 bases between the two ends. CDR3 protein: CSVDKQGANTEAFF. DNA of the CDR3: TGCAGCGTTGACAAACAGGGCGCTAACACTGAAGCTTTCTTT.

The V gene is TRBV29-1, the J gene TRBJ1-1; D unresolved. The CDR3 contains 14 residues. V dropped 2 bases and J dropped 1 base, with 11 bases sitting between them. Germline V gives CDR1 SQVTM, CDR2 ANQGSEA. The DNA of the CDR3 is TGCAGCGTTGAAAGTGGCAGAGGGAACACTGAAGCTTTCTTT. It is translated as CSVESGRGNTEAFF.

This sequence joins TRBV9 and TRBJ2-1; D uncertain. This CDR3 contains 16 residues. Germline assignment: CDR1 SGDLS and CDR2 YYNGEE. The V end was cut by 4 bases, the J end by 9 bases, with 23 bases between. The CDR3 loop reads CASSPSPSEVISEQFF. The CDR3, as DNA: TGTGCCAGCAGCCCCTCCCCCAGCGAGGTTATCAGTGAGCAGTTCTTC.